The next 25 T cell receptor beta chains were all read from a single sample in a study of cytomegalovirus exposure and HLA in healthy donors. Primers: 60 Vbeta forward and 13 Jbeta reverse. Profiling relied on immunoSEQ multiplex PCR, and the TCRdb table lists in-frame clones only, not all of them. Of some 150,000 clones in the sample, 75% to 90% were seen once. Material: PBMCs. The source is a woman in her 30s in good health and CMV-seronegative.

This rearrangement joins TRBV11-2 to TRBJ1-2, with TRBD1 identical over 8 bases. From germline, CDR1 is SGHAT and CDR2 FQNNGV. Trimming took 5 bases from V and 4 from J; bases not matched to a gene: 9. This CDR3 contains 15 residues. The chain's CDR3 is CASSLDREVIYGYTF. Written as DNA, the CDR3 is TGTGCCAGCAGCCTGGACAGGGAGGTGATCTATGGCTACACCTTC.

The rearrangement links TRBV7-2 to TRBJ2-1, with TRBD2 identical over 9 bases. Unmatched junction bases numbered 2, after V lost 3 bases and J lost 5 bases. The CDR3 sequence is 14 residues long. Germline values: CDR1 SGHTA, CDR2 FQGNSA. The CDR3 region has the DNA TGTGCCAGCAGCTTTACTAGCGGGCACAATGAGCAGTTCTTC. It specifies CASSFTSGHNEQFF.

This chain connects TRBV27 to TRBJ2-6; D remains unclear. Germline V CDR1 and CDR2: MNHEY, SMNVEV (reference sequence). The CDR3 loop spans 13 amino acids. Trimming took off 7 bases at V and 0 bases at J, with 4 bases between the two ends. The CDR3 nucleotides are TGTGCCAGCACCTTCTCTGGGGCCAACGTCCTGACTTTC. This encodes CASTFSGANVLTF.

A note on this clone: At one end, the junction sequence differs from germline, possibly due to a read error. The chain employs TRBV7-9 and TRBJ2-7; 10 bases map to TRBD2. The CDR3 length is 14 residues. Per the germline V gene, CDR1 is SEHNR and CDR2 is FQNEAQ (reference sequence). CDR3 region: CSSSSSGRAYEQYF. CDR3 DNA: TGTTCCAGCAGCTCAAGCGGGAGGGCATACGAGCAGTACTTC.

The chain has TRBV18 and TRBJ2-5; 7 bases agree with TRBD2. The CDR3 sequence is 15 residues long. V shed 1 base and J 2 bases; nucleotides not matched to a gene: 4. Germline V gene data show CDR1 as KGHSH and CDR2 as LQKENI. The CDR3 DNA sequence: TGTGCCAGCTCACCACAGGCTAGCGGTCAAGAGACCCAGTACTTC. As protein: CASSPQASGQETQYF.

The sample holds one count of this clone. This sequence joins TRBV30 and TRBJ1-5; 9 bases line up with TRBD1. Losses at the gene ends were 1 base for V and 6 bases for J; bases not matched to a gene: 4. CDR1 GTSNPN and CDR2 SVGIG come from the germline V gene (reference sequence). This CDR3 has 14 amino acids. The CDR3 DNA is TGTGCCTGGAGTGGACAGGGGGTATCTCAGCCCCAGCATTTT. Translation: CAWSGQGVSQPQHF.

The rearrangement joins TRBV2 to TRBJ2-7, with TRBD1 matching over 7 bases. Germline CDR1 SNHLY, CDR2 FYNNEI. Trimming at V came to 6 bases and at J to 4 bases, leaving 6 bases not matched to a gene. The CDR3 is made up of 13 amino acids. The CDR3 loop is CASRRQGYYEQYF. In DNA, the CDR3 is TGTGCCAGCAGGAGACAGGGATATTACGAGCAGTACTTC.

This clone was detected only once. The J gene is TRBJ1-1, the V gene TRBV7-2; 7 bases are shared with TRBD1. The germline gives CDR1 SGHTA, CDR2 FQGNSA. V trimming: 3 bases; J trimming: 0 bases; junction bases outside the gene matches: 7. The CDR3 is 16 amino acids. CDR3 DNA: TGTGCCAGCAGCTTCACTCCAGGGACAGTGAACACTGAAGCTTTCTTT. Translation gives CASSFTPGTVNTEAFF.

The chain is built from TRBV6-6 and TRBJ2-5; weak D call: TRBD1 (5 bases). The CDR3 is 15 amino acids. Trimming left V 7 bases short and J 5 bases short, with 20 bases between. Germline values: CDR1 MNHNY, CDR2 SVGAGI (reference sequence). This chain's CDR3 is CASNSQAQPGETQYF. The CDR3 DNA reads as TGTGCCAGCAACAGCCAAGCACAACCAGGGGAGACCCAGTACTTC.

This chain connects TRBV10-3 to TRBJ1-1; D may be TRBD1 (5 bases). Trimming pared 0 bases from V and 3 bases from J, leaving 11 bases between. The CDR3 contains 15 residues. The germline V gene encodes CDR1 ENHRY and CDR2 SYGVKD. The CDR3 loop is CAISESGPGDTEAFF. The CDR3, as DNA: TGTGCCATCAGTGAGTCGGGTCCGGGGGACACTGAAGCTTTCTTT.

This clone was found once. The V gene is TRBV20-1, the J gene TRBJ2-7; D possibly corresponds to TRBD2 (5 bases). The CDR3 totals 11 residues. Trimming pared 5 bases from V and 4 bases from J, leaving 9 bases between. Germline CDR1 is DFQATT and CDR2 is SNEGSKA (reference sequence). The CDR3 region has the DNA TGCAGTGCTCTCCGGGGATACGAGCAGTACTTC. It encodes CSALRGYEQYF.

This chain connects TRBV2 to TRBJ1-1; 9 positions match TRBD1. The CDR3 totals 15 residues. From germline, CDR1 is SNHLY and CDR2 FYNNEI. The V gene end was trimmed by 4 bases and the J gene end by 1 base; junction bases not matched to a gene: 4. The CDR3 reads CASSAEGQGNTEAFF. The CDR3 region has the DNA TGTGCCAGCAGTGCCGAGGGACAGGGGAACACTGAAGCTTTCTTT.

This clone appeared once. The CDR3 region has the DNA TGTGCCAGCAGCCTCACCCCTGGTGGGAGCTACGAGCAGTACTTC. Its translation is CASSLTPGGSYEQYF. The gene calls are TRBV7-6 and TRBJ2-7; TRBD2 might be the D (5 bases). V was shortened by 5 bases and J by 3 bases, with 17 bases between the two germline ends. Germline V gene lookup returns CDR1 SGHVS and CDR2 FNYEAQ. This CDR3 has 15 residues.

CDR3 in amino acids: CASRGSGGTGELFF. The CDR3 DNA reads as TGTGCCAGCAGAGGTAGCGGGGGAACCGGGGAGCTGTTTTTT. J is TRBJ2-2 and V is TRBV7-9, with 9 positions matching TRBD2. Losses at the gene ends were 6 bases for V and 5 bases for J; bases not matched to a gene: 4. Germline V gene sequence: CDR1 SEHNR, CDR2 FQNEAQ (reference sequence). The CDR3 spans 14 residues.

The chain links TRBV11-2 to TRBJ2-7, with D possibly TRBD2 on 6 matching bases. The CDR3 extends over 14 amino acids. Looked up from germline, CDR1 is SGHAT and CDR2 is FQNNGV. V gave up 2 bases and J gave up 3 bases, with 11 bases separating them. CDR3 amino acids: CASSLLEGFYEQYF. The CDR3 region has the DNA TGTGCCAGCAGCTTACTGGAGGGGTTCTACGAGCAGTACTTC. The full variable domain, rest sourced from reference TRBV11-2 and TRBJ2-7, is EAGVAQSPRYKIIEKRQSVAFWCNPISGHATLYWYQQILGQGPKLLIQFQNNGVVDDSQLPKDRFSAERLKGVDSTLKIQPAKLEDSAVYLCASSLLEGFYEQYFGPGTRLTVT.

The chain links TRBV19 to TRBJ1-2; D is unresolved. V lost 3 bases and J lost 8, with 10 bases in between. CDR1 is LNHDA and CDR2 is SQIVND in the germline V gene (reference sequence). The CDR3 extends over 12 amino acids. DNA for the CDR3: TGTGCCAGTAGTATTTATGACATCGGCTACACCTTC. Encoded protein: CASSIYDIGYTF.

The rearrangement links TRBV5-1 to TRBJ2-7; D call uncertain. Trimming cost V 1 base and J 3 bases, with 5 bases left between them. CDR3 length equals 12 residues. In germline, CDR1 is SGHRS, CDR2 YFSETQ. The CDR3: CASSLNGYEQYF. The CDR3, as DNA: TGCGCCAGCAGCTTGAACGGCTACGAGCAGTACTTC. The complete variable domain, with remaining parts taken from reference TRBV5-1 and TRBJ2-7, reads KAGVTQTPRYLIKTRGQQVTLSCSPISGHRSVSWYQQTPGQGLQFLFEYFSETQRNKGNFPGRFSGRQFSNSRSEMNVSTLELGDSALYLCASSLNGYEQYFGPGTRLTVT.

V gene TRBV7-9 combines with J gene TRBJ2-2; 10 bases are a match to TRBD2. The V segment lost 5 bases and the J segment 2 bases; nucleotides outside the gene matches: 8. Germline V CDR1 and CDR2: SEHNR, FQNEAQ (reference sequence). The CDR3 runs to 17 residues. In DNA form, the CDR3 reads TGTGCCAGCAGCCGAGCTAGCGGGAGACGAAACACCGGGGAGCTGTTTTTT. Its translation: CASSRASGRRNTGELFF.

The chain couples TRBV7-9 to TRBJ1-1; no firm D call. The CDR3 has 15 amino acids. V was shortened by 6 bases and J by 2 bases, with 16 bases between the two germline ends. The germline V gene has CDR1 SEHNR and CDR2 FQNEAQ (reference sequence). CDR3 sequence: CASSWAGGGNTEAFF. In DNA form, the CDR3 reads TGTGCCAGCAGTTGGGCTGGCGGAGGAAACACTGAAGCTTTCTTT.

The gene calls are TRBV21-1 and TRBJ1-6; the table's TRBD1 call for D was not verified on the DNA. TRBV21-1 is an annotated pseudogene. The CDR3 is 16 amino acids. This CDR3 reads CASRTDRGSYNSPLHF. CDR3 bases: TGTGCCAGCAGGACGGACAGGGGATCCTATAATTCACCCCTCCACTTT.

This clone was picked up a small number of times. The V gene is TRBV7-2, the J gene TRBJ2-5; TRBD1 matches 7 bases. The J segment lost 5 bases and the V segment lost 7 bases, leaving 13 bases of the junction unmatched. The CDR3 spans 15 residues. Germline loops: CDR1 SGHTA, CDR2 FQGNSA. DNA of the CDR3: TGTGCCAGCACTCAATCAGGGGGAGTATGGGAGACCCAGTACTTC. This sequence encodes CASTQSGGVWETQYF.

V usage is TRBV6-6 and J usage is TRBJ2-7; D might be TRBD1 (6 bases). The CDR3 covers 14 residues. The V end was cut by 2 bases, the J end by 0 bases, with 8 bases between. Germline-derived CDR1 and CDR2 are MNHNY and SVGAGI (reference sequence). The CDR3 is CASSYGTISYEQYF. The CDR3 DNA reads TGTGCCAGCAGTTACGGGACAATCTCCTACGAGCAGTACTTC.

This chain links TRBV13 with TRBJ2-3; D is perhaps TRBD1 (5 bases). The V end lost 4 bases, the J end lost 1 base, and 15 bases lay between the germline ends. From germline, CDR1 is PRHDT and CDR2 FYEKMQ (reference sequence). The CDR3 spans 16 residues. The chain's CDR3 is CASSSLGSRGTDTQYF. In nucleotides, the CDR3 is TGTGCCAGCAGCTCCTTAGGATCCAGGGGCACAGATACGCAGTATTTT.

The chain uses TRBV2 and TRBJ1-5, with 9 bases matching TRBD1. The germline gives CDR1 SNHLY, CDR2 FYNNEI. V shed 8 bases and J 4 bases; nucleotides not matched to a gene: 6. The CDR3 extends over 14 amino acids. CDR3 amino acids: CASWDRASNQPQHF. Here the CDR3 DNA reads TGTGCCAGCTGGGACAGGGCATCAAATCAGCCCCAGCATTTT.

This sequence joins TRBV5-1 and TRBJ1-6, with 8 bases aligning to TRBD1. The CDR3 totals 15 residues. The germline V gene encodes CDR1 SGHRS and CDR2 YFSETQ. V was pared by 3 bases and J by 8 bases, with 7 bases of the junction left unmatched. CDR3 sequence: CASSSGGWGDSPLHF. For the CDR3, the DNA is TGCGCCAGCAGCTCAGGGGGCTGGGGGGATTCACCCCTCCACTTT.